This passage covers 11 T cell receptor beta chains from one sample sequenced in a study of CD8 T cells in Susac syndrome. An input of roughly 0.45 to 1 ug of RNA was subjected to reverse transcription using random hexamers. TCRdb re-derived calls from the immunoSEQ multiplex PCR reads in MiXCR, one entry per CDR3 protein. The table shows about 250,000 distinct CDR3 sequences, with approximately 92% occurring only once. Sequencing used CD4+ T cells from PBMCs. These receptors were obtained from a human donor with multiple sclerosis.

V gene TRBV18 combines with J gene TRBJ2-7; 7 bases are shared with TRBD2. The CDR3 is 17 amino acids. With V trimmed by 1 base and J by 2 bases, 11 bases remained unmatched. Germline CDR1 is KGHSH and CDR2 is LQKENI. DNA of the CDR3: TGTGCCAGCTCACCACTCCCGCCCGGGACTAACACCTACGAGCAGTACTTC. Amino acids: CASSPLPPGTNTYEQYF.

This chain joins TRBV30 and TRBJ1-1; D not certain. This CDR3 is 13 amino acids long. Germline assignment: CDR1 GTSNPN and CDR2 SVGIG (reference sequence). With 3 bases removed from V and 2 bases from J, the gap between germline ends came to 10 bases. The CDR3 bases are TGTGCCTGGAGGTACGGACTAAACACTGAAGCTTTCTTT. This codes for CAWRYGLNTEAFF.

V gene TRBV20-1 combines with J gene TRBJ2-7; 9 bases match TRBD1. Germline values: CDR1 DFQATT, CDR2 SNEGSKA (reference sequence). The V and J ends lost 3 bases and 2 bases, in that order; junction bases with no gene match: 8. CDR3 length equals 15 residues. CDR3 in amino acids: CSASFRDRAPYEQYF. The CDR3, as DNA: TGCAGTGCTAGTTTCCGGGACAGGGCCCCCTACGAGCAGTACTTC.

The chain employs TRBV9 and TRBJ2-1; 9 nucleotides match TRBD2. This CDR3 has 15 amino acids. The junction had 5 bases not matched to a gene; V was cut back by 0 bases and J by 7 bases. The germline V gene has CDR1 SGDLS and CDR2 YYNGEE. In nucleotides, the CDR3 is TGTGCCAGCAGCGTAGTGCCTAGCGGGATAAATGAGCAGTTCTTC. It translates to CASSVVPSGINEQFF.

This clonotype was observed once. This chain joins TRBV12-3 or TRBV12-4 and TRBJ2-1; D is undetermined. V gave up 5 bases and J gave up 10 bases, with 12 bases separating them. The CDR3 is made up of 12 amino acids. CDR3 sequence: CASSPSRWEQFF. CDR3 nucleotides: TGTGCCAGCAGTCCCTCTAGGTGGGAGCAGTTCTTC.

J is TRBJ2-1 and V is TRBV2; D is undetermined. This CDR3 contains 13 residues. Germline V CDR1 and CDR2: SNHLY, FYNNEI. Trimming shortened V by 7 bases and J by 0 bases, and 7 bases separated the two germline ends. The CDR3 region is CASIAYSYNEQFF. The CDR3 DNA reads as TGTGCCAGCATCGCCTACTCCTACAATGAGCAGTTCTTC. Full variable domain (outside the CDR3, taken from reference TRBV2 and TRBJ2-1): EPEVTQTPSHQVTQMGQEVILRCVPISNHLYFYWYRQILGQKVEFLVSFYNNEISEKSEIFDDQFSVERPDGSNFTLKIRSTKLEDSAMYFCASIAYSYNEQFFGPGTRLTVL.

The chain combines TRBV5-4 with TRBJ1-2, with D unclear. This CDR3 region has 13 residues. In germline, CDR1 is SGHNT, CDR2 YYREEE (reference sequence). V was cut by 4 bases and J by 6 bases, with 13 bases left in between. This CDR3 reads CASSPRGSDGYTF. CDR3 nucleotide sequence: TGTGCCAGCAGCCCAAGAGGATCTGATGGCTACACCTTC. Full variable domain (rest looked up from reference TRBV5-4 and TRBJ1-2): ETGVTQSPTHLIKTRGQQVTLRCSSQSGHNTVSWYQQALGQGPQFIFQYYREEENGRGNFPPRFSGLQFPNYSSELNVNALELDDSALYLCASSPRGSDGYTFGSGTRLTVV.

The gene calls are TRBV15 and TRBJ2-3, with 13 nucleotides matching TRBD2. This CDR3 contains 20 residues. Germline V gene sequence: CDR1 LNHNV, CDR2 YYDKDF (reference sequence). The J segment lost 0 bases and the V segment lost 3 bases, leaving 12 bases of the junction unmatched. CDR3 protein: CATSRGTSGTRVASTDTQYF. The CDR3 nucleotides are TGTGCCACCAGCAGGGGGACTAGCGGGACCCGGGTCGCTAGCACAGATACGCAGTATTTT. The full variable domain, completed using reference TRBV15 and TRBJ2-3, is DAMVIQNPRYQVTQFGKPVTLSCSQTLNHNVMYWYQQKSSQAPKLLFHYYDKDFNNEADTPDNFQSRRPNTSFCFLDIRSPGLGDTAMYLCATSRGTSGTRVASTDTQYFGPGTRLTVL.

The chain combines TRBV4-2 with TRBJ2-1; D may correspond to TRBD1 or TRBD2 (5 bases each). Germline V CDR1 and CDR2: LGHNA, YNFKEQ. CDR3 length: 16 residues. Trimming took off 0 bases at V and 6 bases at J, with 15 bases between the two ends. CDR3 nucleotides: TGTGCCAGCAGCCAAGAGGGGACCCGAGGGAGCAATGAGCAGTTCTTC. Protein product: CASSQEGTRGSNEQFF.

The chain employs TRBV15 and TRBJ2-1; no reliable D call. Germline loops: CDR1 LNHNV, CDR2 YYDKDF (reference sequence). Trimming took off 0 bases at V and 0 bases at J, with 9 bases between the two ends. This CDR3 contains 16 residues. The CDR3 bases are TGTGCCACCAGCAGAGATCACCGAGGCTCCTACAATGAGCAGTTCTTC. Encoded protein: CATSRDHRGSYNEQFF.

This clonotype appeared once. CDR3 residues: CASSSGAGGTYEQYF. The CDR3, as DNA: TGCGCCAGCAGCTCTGGGGCAGGTGGTACCTACGAGCAGTACTTC. The chain links TRBV5-1 to TRBJ2-7, with D possibly matching TRBD1 (5 bases). V was pared by 3 bases and J by 2 bases, with 15 bases between. Germline V gene lookup returns CDR1 SGHRS and CDR2 YFSETQ. CDR3 length equals 15 residues.